This T cell receptor beta chain was recovered during a study of blood T cell repertoires in COVID-19. Study summary: Material from acute and convalescent COVID-19 was sourced from the United States, Italy and Spain. The analysed material was cDNA or gDNA that came from T cells, B-cell-depleted T cells, or PBMCs.

The CDR3 is made up of 15 amino acids. The germline gives CDR1 SGHNT, CDR2 YYREEE (reference sequence). V lost 4 bases, J lost 2 bases, and 16 bases lay in between. Authors' processing steps: From reference gene primer amplification, estimates of nucleated cell counts were derived. Some clones are missing from TCRdb's copy, which holds only in-frame ones; the method was immunoSEQ multiplex PCR. V and J calls and clone size are given by that table; D and trimming were obtained from the DNA. The profile shows around 190,000 clones, 70% to 85% of them singletons. The specimen was peripheral blood. This sequence was found in a human donor in a cohort sampled during active COVID-19. J is TRBJ2-7 and V is TRBV5-4; perhaps TRBD1 as D (6 bases). DNA for the CDR3: TGTGCCAGCAGCCGACCTCAGGGGCCCGCCTACGAGCAGTACTTC. This sequence encodes CASSRPQGPAYEQYF.